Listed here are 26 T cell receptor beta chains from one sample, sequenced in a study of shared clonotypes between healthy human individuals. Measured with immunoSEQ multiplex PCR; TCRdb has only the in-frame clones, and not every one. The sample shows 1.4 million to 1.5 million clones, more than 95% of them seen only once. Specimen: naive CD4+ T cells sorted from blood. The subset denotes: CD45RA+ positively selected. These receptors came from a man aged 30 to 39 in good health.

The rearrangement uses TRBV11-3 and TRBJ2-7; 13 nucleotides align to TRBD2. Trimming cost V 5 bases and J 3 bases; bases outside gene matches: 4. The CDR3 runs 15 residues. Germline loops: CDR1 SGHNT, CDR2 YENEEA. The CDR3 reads CASSEGLAGNYEQYF. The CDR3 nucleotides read TGTGCCAGCAGCGAGGGACTAGCGGGGAACTACGAGCAGTACTTC.

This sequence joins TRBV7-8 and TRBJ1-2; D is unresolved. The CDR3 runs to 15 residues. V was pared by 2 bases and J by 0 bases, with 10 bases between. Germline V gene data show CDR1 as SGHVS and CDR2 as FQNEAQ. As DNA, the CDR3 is TGTGCCAGCAGCTTATCAGCTCTAGCTAACTATGGCTACACCTTC. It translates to CASSLSALANYGYTF.

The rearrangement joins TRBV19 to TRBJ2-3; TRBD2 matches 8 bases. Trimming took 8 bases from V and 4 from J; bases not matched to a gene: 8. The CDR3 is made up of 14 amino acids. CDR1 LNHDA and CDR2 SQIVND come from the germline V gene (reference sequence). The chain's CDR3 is CASEKRERPDTQYF. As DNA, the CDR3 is TGTGCCAGTGAAAAGCGGGAGAGGCCAGATACGCAGTATTTT.

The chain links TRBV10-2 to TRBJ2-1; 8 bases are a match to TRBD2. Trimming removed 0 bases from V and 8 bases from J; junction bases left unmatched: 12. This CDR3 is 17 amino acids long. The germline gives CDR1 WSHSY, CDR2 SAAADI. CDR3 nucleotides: TGCGCCAGCAGTGAGTCGCTACTAGCGGCGCAGAAGGATGAGCAGTTCTTC. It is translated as CASSESLLAAQKDEQFF.

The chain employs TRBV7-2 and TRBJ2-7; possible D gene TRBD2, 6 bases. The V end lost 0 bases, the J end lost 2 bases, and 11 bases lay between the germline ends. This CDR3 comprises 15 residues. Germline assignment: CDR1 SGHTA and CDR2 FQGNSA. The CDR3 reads CASSLAGGGTYEQYF. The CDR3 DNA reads TGTGCCAGCAGCTTAGCAGGTGGGGGGACCTACGAGCAGTACTTC. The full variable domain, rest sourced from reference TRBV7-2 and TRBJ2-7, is GAGVSQSPSNKVTEKGKDVELRCDPISGHTALYWYRQSLGQGLEFLIYFQGNSAPDKSGLPSDRFSAERTGGSVSTLTIQRTQQEDSAVYLCASSLAGGGTYEQYFGPGTRLTVT.

CDR3 sequence (DNA): TGCAGCGTTGTTCGGGACAGGGGGCGCGTAGAGACCCAGTACTTC. Its protein product is CSVVRDRGRVETQYF. The rearrangement uses TRBV29-1 and TRBJ2-5; 12 nucleotides agree with TRBD1. V shed 4 bases, J shed 4 bases, and the junction held 7 bases outside the gene matches. Germline CDR1 is SQVTM and CDR2 is ANQGSEA. The CDR3 spans 15 residues.

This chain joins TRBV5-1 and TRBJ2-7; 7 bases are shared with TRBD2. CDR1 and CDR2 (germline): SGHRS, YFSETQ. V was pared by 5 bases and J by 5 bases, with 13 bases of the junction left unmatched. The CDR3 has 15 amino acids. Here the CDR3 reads CASRASGGSYDEQYF. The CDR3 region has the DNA TGCGCCAGCAGGGCTAGCGGAGGCTCCTACGACGAGCAGTACTTC.

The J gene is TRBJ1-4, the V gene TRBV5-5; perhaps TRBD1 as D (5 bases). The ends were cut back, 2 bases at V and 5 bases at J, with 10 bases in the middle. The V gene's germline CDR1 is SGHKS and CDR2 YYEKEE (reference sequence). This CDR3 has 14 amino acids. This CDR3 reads CASSFGGANEKLFF. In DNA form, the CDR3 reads TGTGCCAGCAGCTTTGGTGGGGCGAATGAAAAACTGTTTTTT.

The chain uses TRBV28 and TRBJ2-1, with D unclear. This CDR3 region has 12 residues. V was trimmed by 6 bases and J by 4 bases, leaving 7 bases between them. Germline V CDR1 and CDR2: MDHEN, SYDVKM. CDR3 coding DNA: TGTGCCAGCAGCCGAGTATACAATGAGCAGTTCTTC. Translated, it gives CASSRVYNEQFF. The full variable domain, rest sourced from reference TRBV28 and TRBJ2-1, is DVKVTQSSRYLVKRTGEKVFLECVQDMDHENMFWYRQDPGLGLRLIYFSYDVKMKEKGDIPEGYSVSREKKERFSLILESASTNQTSMYLCASSRVYNEQFFGPGTRLTVL.

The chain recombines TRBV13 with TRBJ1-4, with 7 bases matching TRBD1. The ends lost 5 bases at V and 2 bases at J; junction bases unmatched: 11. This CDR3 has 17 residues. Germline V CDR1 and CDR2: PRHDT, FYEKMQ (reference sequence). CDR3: CASSLWTGRITNEKLFF. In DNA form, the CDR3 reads TGTGCCAGCAGCCTATGGACAGGAAGAATCACTAATGAAAAACTGTTTTTT.

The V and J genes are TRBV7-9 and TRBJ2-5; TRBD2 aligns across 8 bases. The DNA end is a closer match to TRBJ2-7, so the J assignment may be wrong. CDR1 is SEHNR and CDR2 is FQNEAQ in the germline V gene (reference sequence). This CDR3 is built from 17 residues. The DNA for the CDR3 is TGTGCCAGCAGCTTAGGTCTTAGCGGGATCTTATCCTACGAGCAGTACTTC. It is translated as CASSLGLSGILSYEQYF.

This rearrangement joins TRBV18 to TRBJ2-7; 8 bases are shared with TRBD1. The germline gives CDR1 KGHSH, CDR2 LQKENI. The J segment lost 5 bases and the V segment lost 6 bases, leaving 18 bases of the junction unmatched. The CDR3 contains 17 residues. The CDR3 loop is CASSPTSSTRGRDEQYF. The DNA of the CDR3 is TGTGCCAGCTCCCCGACCAGCTCGACCAGGGGGCGGGACGAGCAGTACTTC.

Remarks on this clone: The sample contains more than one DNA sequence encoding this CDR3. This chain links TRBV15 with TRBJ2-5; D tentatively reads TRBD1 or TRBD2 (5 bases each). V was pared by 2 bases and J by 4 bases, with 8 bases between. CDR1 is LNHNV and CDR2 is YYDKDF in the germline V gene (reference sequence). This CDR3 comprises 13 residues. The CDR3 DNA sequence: TGTGCCACCAGCAGACAGGGACGAGAGACCCAGTACTTC. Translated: CATSRQGRETQYF.

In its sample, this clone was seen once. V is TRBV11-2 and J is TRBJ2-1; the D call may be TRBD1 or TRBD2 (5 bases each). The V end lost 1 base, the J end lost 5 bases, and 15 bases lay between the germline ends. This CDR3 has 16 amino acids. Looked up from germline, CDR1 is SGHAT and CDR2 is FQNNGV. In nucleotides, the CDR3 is TGTGCCAGCAGCTTAGGCGTTCGGGGCCGGGACAATGAGCAGTTCTTC. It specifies CASSLGVRGRDNEQFF.

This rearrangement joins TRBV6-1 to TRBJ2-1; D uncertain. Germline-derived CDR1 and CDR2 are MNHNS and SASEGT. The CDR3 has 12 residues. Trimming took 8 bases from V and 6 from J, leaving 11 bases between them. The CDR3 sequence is CASQDVINEQFF. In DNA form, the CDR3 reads TGTGCCAGCCAAGACGTAATCAATGAGCAGTTCTTC.

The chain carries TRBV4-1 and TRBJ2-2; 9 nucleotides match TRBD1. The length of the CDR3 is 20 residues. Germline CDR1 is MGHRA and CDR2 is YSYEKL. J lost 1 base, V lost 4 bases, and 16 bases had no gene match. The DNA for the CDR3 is TGCGCCAGCAGCCCCGCCCCGAAAACAGGACAGGGGTTGAACACCGGGGAGCTGTTTTTT. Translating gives CASSPAPKTGQGLNTGELFF.

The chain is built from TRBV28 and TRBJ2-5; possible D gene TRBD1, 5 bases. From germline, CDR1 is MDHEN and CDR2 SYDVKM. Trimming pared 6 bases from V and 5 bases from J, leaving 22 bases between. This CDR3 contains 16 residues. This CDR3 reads CASSSHSVGVGETQYF. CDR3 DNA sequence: TGTGCCAGCAGCTCCCATTCGGTAGGGGTCGGCGAGACCCAGTACTTC.

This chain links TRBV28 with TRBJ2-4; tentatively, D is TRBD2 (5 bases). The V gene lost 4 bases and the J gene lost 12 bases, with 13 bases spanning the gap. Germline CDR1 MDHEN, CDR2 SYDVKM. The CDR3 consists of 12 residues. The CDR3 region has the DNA TGTGCCAGCAGTTCCGGGTCCCGGGGTCAGTACTTC. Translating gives CASSSGSRGQYF.

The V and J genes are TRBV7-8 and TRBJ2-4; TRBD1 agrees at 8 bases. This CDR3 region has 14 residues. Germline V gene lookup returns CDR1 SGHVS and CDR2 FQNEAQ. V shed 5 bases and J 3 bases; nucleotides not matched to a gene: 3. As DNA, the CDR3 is TGTGCCAGCAGCCCGGACAGGGTCAAAAACATTCAGTACTTC. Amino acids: CASSPDRVKNIQYF.

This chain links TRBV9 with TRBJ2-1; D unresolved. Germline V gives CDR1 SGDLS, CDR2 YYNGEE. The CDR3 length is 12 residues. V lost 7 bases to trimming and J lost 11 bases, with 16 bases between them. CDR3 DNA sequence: TGTGCCAGCGGTAGTATTATAGGAAAGCAGTTCTTC. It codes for CASGSIIGKQFF.

CDR3 in amino acids: CASSVEYGDTQYF. CDR3 nucleotides: TGTGCCAGCAGCGTAGAGTACGGGGATACGCAGTATTTT. This sequence joins TRBV9 and TRBJ2-3; D gene unclear. The CDR3 is 13 amino acids. CDR1 SGDLS and CDR2 YYNGEE come from the germline V gene. V was clipped by 0 bases and J by 6 bases, with 8 bases between them.

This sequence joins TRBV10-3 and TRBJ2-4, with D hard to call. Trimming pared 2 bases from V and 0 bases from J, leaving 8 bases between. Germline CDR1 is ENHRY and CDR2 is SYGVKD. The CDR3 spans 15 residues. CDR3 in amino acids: CAISEQDLAKNIQYF. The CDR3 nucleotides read TGTGCCATCAGTGAGCAGGATCTAGCCAAAAACATTCAGTACTTC.

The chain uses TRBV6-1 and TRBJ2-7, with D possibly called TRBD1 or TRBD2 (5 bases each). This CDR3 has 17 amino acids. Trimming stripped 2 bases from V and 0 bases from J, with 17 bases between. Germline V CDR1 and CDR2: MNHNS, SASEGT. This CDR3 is CASSEMGTGPLSYEQYF. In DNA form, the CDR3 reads TGTGCCAGCAGTGAAATGGGAACGGGGCCGCTCTCCTACGAGCAGTACTTC.

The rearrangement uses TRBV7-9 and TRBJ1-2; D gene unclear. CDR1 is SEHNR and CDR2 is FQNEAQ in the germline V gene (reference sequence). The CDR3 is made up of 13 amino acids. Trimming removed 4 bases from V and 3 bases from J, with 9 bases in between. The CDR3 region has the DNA TGTGCCAGCAGCTCAACTCGGGACTATGGCTACACCTTC. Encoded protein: CASSSTRDYGYTF. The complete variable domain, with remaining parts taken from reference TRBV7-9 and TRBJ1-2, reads DTGVSQNPRHKITKRGQNVTFRCDPISEHNRLYWYRQTLGQGPEFLTYFQNEAQLEKSRLLSDRFSAERPKGSFSTLEIQRTEQGDSAMYLCASSSTRDYGYTFGSGTRLTVV.

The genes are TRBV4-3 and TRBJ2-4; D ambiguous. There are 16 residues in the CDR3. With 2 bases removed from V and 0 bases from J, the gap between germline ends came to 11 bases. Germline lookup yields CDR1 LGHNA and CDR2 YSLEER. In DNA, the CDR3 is TGCGCCAGCAGCCAAAATTTTAGACTAGCCAAAAACATTCAGTACTTC. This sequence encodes CASSQNFRLAKNIQYF.

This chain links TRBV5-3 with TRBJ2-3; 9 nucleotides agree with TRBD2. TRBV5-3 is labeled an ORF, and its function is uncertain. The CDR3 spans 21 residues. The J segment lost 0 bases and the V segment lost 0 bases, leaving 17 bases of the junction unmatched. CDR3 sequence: CARSLELTSGPMTTSTDTQYF. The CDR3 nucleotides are TGTGCCAGAAGCTTGGAACTGACTAGCGGCCCAATGACCACTAGCACAGATACGCAGTATTTT.